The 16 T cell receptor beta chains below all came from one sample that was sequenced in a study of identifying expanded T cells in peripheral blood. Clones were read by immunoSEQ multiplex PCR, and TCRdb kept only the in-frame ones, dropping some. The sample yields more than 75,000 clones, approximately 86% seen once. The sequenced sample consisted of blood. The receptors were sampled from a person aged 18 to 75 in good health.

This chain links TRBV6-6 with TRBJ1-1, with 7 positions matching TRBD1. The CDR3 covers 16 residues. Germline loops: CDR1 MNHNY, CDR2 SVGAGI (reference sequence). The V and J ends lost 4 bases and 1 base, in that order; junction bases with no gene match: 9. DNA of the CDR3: TGTGCCAGCAGTTGGGGCGGAGACAGGGCGAACACTGAAGCTTTCTTT. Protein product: CASSWGGDRANTEAFF.

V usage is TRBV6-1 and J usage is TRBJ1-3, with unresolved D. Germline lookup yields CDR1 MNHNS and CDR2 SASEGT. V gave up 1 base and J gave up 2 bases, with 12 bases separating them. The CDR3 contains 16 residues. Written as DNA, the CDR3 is TGTGCCAGCAGTGAAGTTCAGGTTGGCCCTGGAAACACCATATATTTT. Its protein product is CASSEVQVGPGNTIYF.

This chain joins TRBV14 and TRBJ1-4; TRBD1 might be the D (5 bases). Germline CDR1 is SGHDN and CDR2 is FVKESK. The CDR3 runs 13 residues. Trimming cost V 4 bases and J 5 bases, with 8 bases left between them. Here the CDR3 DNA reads TGTGCCAGCAGCCCCGGGACGAATGAAAAACTGTTTTTT. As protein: CASSPGTNEKLFF. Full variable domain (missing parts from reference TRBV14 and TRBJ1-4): EAGVTQFPSHSVIEKGQTVTLRCDPISGHDNLYWYRRVMGKEIKFLLHFVKESKQDESGMPNNRFLAERTGGTYSTLKVQPAELEDSGVYFCASSPGTNEKLFFGSGTQLSVL.

CDR3 amino acids: CASGKAGQETQYF. The CDR3 coding sequence is TGTGCCAGCGGAAAGGCGGGCCAAGAGACCCAGTACTTC. The chain is built from TRBV7-2 and TRBJ2-5, with D perhaps TRBD2 (5 bases). The CDR3 runs to 13 residues. V lost 8 bases and J lost 1, with 11 bases in between. From germline, CDR1 is SGHTA and CDR2 FQGNSA.

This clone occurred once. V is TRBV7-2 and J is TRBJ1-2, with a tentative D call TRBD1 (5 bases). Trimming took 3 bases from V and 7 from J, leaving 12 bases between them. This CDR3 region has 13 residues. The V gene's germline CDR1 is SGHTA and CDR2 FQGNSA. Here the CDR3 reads CASSLGPVGGYTF. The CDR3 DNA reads TGTGCCAGCAGCTTGGGGCCGGTGGGTGGCTACACCTTC.

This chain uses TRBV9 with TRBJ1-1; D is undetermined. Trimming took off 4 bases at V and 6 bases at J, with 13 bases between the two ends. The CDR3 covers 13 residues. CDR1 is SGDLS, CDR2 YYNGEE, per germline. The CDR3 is CASSPLPRPEAFF. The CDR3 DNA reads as TGTGCCAGCAGCCCACTTCCTAGACCTGAAGCTTTCTTT.

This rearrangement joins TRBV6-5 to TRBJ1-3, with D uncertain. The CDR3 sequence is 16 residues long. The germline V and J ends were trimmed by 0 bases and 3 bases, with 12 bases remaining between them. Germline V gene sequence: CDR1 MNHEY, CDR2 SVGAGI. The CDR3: CASSYSTREGGNTIYF. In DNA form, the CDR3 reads TGTGCCAGCAGTTACTCGACGAGGGAAGGTGGAAACACCATATATTTT.

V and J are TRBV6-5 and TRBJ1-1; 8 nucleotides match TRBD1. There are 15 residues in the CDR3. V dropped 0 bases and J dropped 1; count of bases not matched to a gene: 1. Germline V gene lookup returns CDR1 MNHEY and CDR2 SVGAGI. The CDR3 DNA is TGTGCCAGCAGTTACTCAGACAGGGGGAACACTGAAGCTTTCTTT. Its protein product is CASSYSDRGNTEAFF.

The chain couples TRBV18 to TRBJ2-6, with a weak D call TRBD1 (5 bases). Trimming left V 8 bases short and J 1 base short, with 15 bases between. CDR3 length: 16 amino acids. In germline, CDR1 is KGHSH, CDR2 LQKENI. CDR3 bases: TGTGCCAGCCGACGGCAGGGTTGGTCTGGGGCCAACGTCCTGACTTTC. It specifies CASRRQGWSGANVLTF.

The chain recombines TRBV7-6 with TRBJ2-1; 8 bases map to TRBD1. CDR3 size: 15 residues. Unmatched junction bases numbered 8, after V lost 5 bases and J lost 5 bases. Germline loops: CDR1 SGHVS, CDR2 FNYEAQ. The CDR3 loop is CASSTTGTGHNEQFF. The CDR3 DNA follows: TGTGCCAGCAGCACAACCGGGACAGGACACAATGAGCAGTTCTTC.

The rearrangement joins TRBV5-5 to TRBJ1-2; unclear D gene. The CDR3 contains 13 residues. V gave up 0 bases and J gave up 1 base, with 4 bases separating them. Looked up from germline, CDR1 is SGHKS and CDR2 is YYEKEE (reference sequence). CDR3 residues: CASSLANNYGYTF. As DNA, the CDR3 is TGTGCCAGCAGCTTGGCGAATAACTATGGCTACACCTTC.

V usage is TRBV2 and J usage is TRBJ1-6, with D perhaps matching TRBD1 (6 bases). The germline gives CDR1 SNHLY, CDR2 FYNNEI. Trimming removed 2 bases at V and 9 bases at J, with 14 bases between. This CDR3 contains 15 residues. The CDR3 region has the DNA TGTGCCAGCAGTGAACAGGGGACCCCGAGTTCACCCCTCCACTTT. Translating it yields CASSEQGTPSSPLHF. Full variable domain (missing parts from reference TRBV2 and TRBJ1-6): EPEVTQTPSHQVTQMGQEVILRCVPISNHLYFYWYRQILGQKVEFLVSFYNNEISEKSEIFDDQFSVERPDGSNFTLKIRSTKLEDSAMYFCASSEQGTPSSPLHFGNGTRLTVT.

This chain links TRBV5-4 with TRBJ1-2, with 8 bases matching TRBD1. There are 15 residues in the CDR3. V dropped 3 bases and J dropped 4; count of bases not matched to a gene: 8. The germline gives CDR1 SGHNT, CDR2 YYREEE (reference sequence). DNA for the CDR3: TGTGCCAGCAGCTCCGGACAGGGCTTGCCCTATGGCTACACCTTC. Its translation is CASSSGQGLPYGYTF. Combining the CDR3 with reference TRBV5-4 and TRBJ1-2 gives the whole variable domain ETGVTQSPTHLIKTRGQQVTLRCSSQSGHNTVSWYQQALGQGPQFIFQYYREEENGRGNFPPRFSGLQFPNYSSELNVNALELDDSALYLCASSSGQGLPYGYTFGSGTRLTVV.

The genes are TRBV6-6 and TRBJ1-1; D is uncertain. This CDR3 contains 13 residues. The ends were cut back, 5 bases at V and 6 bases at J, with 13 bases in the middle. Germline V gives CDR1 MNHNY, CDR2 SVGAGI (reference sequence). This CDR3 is CASSDVRGAEAFF. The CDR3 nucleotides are TGTGCCAGCAGTGACGTTAGAGGAGCTGAAGCTTTCTTT.

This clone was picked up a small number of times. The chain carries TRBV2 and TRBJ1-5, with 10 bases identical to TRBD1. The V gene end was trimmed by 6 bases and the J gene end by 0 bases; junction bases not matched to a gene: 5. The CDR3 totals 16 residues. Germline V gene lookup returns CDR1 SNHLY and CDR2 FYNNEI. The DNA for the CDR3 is TGTGCCAGCAGGGGGACAGGGGCGAATAGCAATCAGCCCCAGCATTTT. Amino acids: CASRGTGANSNQPQHF.

The CDR3 DNA sequence: TGTGCCAGCAGCAACCCCCGCGGGGGGCAGGACACCGGGGAGCTGTTTTTT. Its translation is CASSNPRGGQDTGELFF. This rearrangement joins TRBV7-6 to TRBJ2-2, with 8 bases fitting TRBD2. Germline loops: CDR1 SGHVS, CDR2 FNYEAQ. Unmatched junction bases numbered 11, after V lost 5 bases and J lost 3 bases. The CDR3 has 17 amino acids.